This entry lists 2 T cell receptor beta chains sequenced from one sample in a study of CD8 T cells in Susac syndrome. Reverse transcription of roughly 0.5 to 1 ug RNA was performed with random hexamers. MiXCR, run by TCRdb on the immunoSEQ multiplex PCR reads, gives a single entry per CDR3 protein. In the table there are 300,000 or so distinct CDR3 sequences, 92% of which are singletons. Material for sequencing was CD4+ T cells from PBMCs. The receptor set was obtained from a human donor with multiple sclerosis.

V is TRBV7-6 and J is TRBJ1-4; maybe TRBD1 (5 bases). Per germline, CDR1 SGHVS and CDR2 FNYEAQ. V was shortened by 5 bases and J by 4 bases, with 11 bases between the two germline ends. This CDR3 region has 14 residues. This CDR3 is CASSRRQINEKLFF. Written as DNA, the CDR3 is TGTGCCAGCAGCCGAAGACAGATTAATGAAAAACTGTTTTTT.

This CDR3 reads CASSSSSVVGELFF. As DNA, the CDR3 is TGCGCCAGCAGCTCCTCTAGCGTGGTCGGGGAGCTGTTTTTT. The rearrangement joins TRBV5-1 to TRBJ2-2; possible D gene TRBD2, 6 bases. CDR1 and CDR2 (germline): SGHRS, YFSETQ. CDR3 length equals 14 residues. Trimming removed 3 bases at V and 7 bases at J, with 13 bases between. The full variable domain, with the rest looked up from reference TRBV5-1 and TRBJ2-2, is KAGVTQTPRYLIKTRGQQVTLSCSPISGHRSVSWYQQTPGQGLQFLFEYFSETQRNKGNFPGRFSGRQFSNSRSEMNVSTLELGDSALYLCASSSSSVVGELFFGEGSRLTVL.